This TCR beta chain was identified during a study of T cell responses to AZD1222 COVID-19 vaccine. Points from the study as a whole: Reportedly, nearly half of unique spike TCRs recognized epitopes outside B.1.351/B.1.1.7 mutations.

Profiled with immunoSEQ multiplex PCR; TCRdb holds only in-frame clones, not every one. The table lists roughly 130,000 clones, approximately 90% of them singletons. Trimming removed 3 bases from V and 6 bases from J, with 14 bases in between. The CDR3 loop spans 15 amino acids. CDR1 and CDR2 (germline): KGHDR, SFDVKD. This clone was picked up one time. Antigen specificity is unknown. The input for sequencing was peripheral blood, taken 28 days after the second AZD1222 dose. The chain combines TRBV24-1 with TRBJ2-1; no reliable D call. The sequence was collected from an adult who received the AZD1222 COVID-19 vaccine. In nucleotides, the CDR3 is TGTGCCACCAGTGATCCCCGATTGGACCCCAATGAGCAGTTCTTC. Translated, it gives CATSDPRLDPNEQFF.